The rows below give T cell receptor beta chains drawn from one sample of a study of blood T cell repertoires in COVID-19. The assay was immunoSEQ multiplex PCR, and TCRdb's table has in-frame clones only and misses some. The sample has fewer than 250,000 clones; almost 85% are singletons. Sequencing was done on a sample of PBMCs or T cells enriched from blood (not recorded which). The receptors were gathered from a woman aged 50 to 60 with acute COVID-19. The conserved cysteine and the conserved F or W are not part of the CDR3 here.

cdr3_length | j_call | v_call | cdr3_aa
13 | TRBJ1-1 | TRBV7-9 | ASSSGQNRGPEAF
10 | TRBJ1-6 | TRBV2 | ASSQGDSPLH
12 | TRBJ1-1 | TRBV3-1/TRBV3-2 | ASSQRQGASEAF
14 | TRBJ1-4 | TRBV7-9 | ASSSRSEGALEKLF
11 | TRBJ1-2 | TRBV6-5 | ASGQGANYGYT
13 | TRBJ2-2 | TRBV14 | ASSQGGRGAGELF
10 | TRBJ2-1 | TRBV6-5 | ASSTPQGEQF
12 | TRBJ2-4 | TRBV19 | ASRTQGAKNIQY
14 | TRBJ1-5 | TRBV6-1 | ASSGPGTGDNQPQH
12 | TRBJ2-1 | TRBV5-1 | ASSQGLARNEQF
12 | TRBJ1-2 | TRBV24-1 | ATSDRDSNYGYT
13 | TRBJ1-2 | TRBV15 | ATSREGARAGGYT
13 | TRBJ1-3 | TRBV5-4 | ASSMGQGSGNTIY
19 | TRBJ1-5 | TRBV3-1/TRBV3-2 | ASSQALDREIVGASNQPQH
12 | TRBJ1-2 | TRBV13 | ASSYGTGGLGYT
12 | TRBJ1-5 | TRBV6-5 | ASSYKQVNQPQH
12 | TRBJ2-7 | TRBV5-4 | ASSLQTGGRKQY
10 | TRBJ1-5 | TRBV20-1 | SASPGAGAQH
10 | TRBJ1-5 | TRBV19 | ASSIQDQPQH
14 | TRBJ2-5 | TRBV5-1 | ASSLEILAGTETQY
12 | TRBJ2-2 | TRBV3-1/TRBV3-2 | ASSPAAHTGELF
15 | TRBJ2-5 | TRBV5-1 | ASSLGPVSNLQETQY
10 | TRBJ2-7 | TRBV7-2 | ASSPTSYEQY
11 | TRBJ2-7 | TRBV11-2 | ASSPDRFYEQY
10 | TRBJ2-1 | TRBV19 | ASTQGSNEQF
13 | TRBJ1-5 | TRBV19 | ASSRERGGNQPQH
14 | TRBJ1-5 | TRBV6-1 | ASSVGNRGRHQPQH
9 | TRBJ2-7 | TRBV9 | ASSSGWEQY
15 | TRBJ2-6 | TRBV18 | ASSPKGQGTGANVLT
14 | TRBJ1-5 | TRBV28 | ASSPMGGSSNQPQH
14 | TRBJ1-1 | TRBV27 | ASSPWGRGQDTEAF
12 | TRBJ2-1 | TRBV24-1 | ATSDGTPYNEQF
14 | TRBJ1-3 | TRBV7-2 | ASSNYQGLSGNTIY
13 | TRBJ2-1 | TRBV5-4 | ASTSGGTGSNEQF
11 | TRBJ2-3 | TRBV5-1 | ASSLAGADTQY
9 | TRBJ1-2 | TRBV20-1 | SAKVQNGYT
13 | TRBJ1-1 | TRBV4-3 | ASSQDGRGWTEAF
13 | TRBJ1-5 | TRBV6-2/TRBV6-3 | ASSRGDRDSQPQH
17 | TRBJ2-3 | TRBV6-4 | ASRAGTSGGHLSTDTQY
12 | TRBJ1-1 | TRBV3-1/TRBV3-2 | ASSQTGLNTEAF
13 | TRBJ2-1 | TRBV7-7 | ASSLGGGGLNEQF
11 | TRBJ1-2 | TRBV23-1 | ASSQRSVYGYT
13 | TRBJ1-1 | TRBV9 | ASSSPTGRTTEAF
10 | TRBJ2-7 | TRBV6-5 | ASSRGSYEQY
14 | TRBJ1-5 | TRBV18 | ASSLWTADSNQPQH
13 | TRBJ2-7 | TRBV13 | ASSHSRGRYYEQY
12 | TRBJ1-1 | TRBV19 | ASSTTGALTEAF
12 | TRBJ1-4 | TRBV2 | ASSEYLGGEKLF
13 | TRBJ2-1 | TRBV30 | AWSVPDRVYNEQF
13 | TRBJ1-5 | TRBV7-6 | ASSSLGGSNQPQH
12 | TRBJ2-1 | TRBV7-6 | ASSSPRSGNEQF
10 | TRBJ1-2 | TRBV6-5 | ASSQPGNGYT
14 | TRBJ2-7 | TRBV5-6 | ASSLAGTGARDEQY
13 | TRBJ1-5 | TRBV7-2 | ASSPQGENNQPQH
12 | TRBJ2-1 | TRBV19 | ASTSGDSYNEQF